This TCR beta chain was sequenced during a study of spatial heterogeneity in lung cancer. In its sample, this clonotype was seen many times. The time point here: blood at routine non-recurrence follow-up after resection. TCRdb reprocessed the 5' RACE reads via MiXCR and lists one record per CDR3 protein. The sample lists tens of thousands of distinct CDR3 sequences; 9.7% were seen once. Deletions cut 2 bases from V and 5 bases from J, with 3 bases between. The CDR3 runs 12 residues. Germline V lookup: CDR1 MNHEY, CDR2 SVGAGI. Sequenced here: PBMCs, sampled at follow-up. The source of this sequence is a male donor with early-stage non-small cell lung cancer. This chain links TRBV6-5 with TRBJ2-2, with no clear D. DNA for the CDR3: TGTGCCAGCAGTTACGGGACCGGGGAGCTGTTTTTT. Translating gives CASSYGTGELFF.